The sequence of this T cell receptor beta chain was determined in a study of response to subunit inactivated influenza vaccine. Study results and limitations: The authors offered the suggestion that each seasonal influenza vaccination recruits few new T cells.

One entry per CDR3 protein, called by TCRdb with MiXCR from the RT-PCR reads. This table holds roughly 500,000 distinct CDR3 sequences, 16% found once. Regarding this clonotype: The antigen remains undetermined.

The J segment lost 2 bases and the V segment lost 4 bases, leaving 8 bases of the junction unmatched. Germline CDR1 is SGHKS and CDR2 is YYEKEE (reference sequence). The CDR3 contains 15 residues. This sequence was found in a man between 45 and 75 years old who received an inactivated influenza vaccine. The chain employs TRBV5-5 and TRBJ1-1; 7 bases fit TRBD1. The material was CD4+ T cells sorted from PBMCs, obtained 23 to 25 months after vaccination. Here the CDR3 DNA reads TGTGCCAGCAGCGTGGCCGGGACAGCTAACACTGAAGCTTTCTTT. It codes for CASSVAGTANTEAFF. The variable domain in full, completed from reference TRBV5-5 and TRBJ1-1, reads DAGVTQSPTHLIKTRGQQVTLRCSPISGHKSVSWYQQVLGQGPQFIFQYYEKEERGRGNFPDRFSARQFPNYSSELNVNALLLGDSALYLCASSVAGTANTEAFFGQGTRLTVV.